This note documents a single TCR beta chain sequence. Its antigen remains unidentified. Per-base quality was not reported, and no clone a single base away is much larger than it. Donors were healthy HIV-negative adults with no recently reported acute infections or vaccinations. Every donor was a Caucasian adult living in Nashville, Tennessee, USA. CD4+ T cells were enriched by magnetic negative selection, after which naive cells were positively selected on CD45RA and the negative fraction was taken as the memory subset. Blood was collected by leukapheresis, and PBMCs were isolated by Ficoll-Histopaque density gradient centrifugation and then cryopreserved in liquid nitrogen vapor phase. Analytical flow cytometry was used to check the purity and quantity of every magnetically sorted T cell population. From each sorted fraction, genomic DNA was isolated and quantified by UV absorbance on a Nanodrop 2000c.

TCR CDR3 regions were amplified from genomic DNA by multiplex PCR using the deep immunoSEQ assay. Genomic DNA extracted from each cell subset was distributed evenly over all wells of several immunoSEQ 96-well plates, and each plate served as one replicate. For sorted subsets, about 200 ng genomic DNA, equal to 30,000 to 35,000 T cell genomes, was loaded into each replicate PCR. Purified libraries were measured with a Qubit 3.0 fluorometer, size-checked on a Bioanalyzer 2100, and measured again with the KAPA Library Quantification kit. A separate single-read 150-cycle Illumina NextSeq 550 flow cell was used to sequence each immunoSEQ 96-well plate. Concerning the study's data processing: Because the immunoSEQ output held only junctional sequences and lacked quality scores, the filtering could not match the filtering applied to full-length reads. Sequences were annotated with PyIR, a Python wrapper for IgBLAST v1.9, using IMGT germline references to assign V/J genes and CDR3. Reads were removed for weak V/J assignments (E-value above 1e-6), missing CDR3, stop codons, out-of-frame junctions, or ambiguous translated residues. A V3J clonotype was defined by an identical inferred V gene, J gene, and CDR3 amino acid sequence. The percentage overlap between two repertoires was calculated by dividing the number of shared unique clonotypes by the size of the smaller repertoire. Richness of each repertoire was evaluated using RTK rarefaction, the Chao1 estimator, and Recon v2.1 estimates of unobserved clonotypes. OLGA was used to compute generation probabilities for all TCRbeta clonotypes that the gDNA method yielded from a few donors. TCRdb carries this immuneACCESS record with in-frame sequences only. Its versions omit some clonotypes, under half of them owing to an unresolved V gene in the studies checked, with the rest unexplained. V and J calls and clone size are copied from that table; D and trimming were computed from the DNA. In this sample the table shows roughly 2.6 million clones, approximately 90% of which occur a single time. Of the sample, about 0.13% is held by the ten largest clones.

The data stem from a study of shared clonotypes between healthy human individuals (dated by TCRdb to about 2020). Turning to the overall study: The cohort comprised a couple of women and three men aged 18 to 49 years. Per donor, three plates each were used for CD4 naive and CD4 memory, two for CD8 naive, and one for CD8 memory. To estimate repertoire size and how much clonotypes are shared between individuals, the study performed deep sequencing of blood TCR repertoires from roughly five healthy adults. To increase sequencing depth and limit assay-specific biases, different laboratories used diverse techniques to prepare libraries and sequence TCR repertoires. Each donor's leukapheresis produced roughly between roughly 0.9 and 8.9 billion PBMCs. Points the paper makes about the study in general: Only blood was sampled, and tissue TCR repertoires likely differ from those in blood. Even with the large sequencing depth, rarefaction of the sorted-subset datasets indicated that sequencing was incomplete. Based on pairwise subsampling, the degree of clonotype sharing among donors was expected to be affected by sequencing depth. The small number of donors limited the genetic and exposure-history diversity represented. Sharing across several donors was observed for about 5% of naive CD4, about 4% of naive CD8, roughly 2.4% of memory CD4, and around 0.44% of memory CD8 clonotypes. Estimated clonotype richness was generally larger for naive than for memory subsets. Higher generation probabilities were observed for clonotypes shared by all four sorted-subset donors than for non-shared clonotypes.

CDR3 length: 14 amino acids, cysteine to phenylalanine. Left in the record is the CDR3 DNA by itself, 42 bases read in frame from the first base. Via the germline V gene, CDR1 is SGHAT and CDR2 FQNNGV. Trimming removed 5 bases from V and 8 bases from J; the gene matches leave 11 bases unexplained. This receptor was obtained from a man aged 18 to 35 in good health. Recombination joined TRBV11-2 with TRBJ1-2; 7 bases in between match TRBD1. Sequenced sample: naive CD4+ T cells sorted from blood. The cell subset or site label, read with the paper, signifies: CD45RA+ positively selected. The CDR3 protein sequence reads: CASSPGTVLTGYTF. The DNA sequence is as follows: TGTGCCAGCAGCCCCGGGACAGTCCTTACCGGCTACACCTTC.